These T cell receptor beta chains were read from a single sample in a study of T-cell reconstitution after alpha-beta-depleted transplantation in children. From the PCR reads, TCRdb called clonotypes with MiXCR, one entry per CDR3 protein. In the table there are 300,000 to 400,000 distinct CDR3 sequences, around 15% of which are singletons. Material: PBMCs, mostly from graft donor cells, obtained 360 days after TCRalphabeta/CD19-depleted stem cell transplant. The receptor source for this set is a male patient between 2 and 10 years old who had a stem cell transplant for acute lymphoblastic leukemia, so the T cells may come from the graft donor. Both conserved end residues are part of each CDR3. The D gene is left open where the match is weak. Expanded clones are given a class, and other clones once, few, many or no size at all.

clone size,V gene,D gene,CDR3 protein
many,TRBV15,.,CATSRDRPMGPGAFF
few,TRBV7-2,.,CASSFSSGTYNEQFF
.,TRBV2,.,CASRTSAETQYF
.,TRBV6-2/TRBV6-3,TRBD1,CASSAWTGVYTEAFF
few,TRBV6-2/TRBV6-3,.,CASRNRDTEAFF
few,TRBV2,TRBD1,CASSRQGAILGNTIYF
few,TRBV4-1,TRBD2,CASSFPGLAGIVGELFF
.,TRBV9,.,CASSVEGDSYEQYF
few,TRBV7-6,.,CASSLAFGESYEQYF
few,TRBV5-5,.,CASITGTGKSGELFF
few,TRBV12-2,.,CASRLPVKGACNEQFF
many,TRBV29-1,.,CSVEDLEDQGQFF
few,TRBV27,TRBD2,CASSLLARRGSGTDTQYF
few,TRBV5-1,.,CASSLDSLEKLFF
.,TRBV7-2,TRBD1,CASSLLGTGGYQPQHF
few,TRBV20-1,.,CSPRTVNTGELFF
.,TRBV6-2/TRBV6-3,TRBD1,CASSAPGQGNEQYF
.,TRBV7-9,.,CASSHTGREEQYF
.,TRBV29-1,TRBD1,CSVRAGGYTEAFF
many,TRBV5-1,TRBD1,CASSLAGRGNYNEQFF
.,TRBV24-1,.,CATSDLTSTQYF
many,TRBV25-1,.,CASSEYGQETQYF
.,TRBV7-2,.,CASSFGPVEQYF
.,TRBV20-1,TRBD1,CSAFLTPGQGRYEQYF
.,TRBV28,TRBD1,CASTTGQGYEQYF
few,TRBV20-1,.,CSASSPSSGNTIYF
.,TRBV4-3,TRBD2,CASSQERWAGRERQFF
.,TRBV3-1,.,CASSQDRTRGNTIYF
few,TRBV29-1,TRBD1,CSVEFPGQEPNRMNTEAFF
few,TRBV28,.,CASSLYNREVHEQYF
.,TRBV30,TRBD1,CAWSRGTGDEKLFF
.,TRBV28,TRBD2,CASRAAGGPAEQFF
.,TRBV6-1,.,CASSEPQQDFLSYEQYF
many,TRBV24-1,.,CATSDSSSYNEQFF
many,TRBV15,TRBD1,CATRPATGTSNQPQHF
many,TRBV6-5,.,CASSLGAEQYF
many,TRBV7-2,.,CASSLGTRSSYEQYF
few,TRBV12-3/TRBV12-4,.,CASSLGRGSDTQYF
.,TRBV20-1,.,CSANPRPFMREYGYTF
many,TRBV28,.,CASSLKRPGDTQYF
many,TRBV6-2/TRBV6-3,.,CASSYTPGVSDTQYF